One and the same sample provided the 25 T cell receptor beta chains below, sequenced in a study of blood T cell repertoires in COVID-19. Assay used: immunoSEQ multiplex PCR; TCRdb lists only in-frame clones, some missing. The sample gives approximately 58,000 clones, 75% to 95% of which show up once; roughly 9.2% is in the top ten. Material: peripheral blood. The receptors shown here come from a woman at least 80 years old with active COVID-19.

This clone was detected only once. V is TRBV15 and J is TRBJ2-7; TRBD2 aligns across 7 bases. This CDR3 region has 15 residues. Per the germline V gene, CDR1 is LNHNV and CDR2 is YYDKDF (reference sequence). V was pared by 1 base and J by 2 bases, with 5 bases of the junction left unmatched. CDR3 coding DNA: TGTGCCACCAGCAGAGGGCGGACTAGTCCCTACGAGCAGTACGTC. It is translated as CATSRGRTSPYEQYV.

V and J are TRBV11-2 and TRBJ2-2; maybe TRBD1 (6 bases). Germline V gene lookup returns CDR1 SGHAT and CDR2 FQNNGV. Trimming shortened V by 5 bases and J by 5 bases, and 9 bases separated the two germline ends. The CDR3 runs 13 residues. The CDR3 sequence: CASSNGQTGELFF. The CDR3 DNA follows: TGTGCCAGCAGCAATGGACAGACCGGGGAGCTGTTTTTT.

The chain employs TRBV28 and TRBJ2-7, with 8 positions matching TRBD1. The CDR3 consists of 12 residues. Germline values: CDR1 MDHEN, CDR2 SYDVKM. V gave up 4 bases and J gave up 6 bases; unmatched junction bases: 2. The CDR3 DNA reads TGTGCCAGCAGTTCAGGGGGCCGCGAGCAGTACGTC. Its protein product is CASSSGGREQYV.

This chain links TRBV6-5 with TRBJ1-2; 10 nucleotides agree with TRBD1. This CDR3 spans 15 amino acids. V lost 6 bases, J lost 3 bases, and 7 bases stayed unmatched. Germline loops: CDR1 MNHEY, CDR2 SVGAGI. The CDR3 coding sequence is TGTGCCAGCAGAGCCGGGACAGGGGAGGACTATGGCTACACCTTC. Encoded protein: CASRAGTGEDYGYTF.

The rearrangement joins TRBV2 to TRBJ2-5, with TRBD2 matching 8 bases. V dropped 7 bases and J dropped 9; count of bases not matched to a gene: 10. Germline CDR1 SNHLY, CDR2 FYNNEI. The CDR3 contains 13 residues. CDR3 DNA: TGTGCCAGCATTCGGGGGGGAGGTGTCTCCCAGTACTTC. This sequence encodes CASIRGGGVSQYF.

This clone is a singleton in its sample. This chain uses TRBV28 with TRBJ1-3, with a possible D match to TRBD1 (6 bases). The CDR3 is made up of 13 amino acids. The V gene's germline CDR1 is MDHEN and CDR2 SYDVKM. With 6 bases removed from V and 4 bases from J, the gap between germline ends came to 10 bases. The CDR3 bases are TGTGCCAGCAGCAGGGGTCCAGGAAACACCATATATTTT. This encodes CASSRGPGNTIYF.

The rearrangement links TRBV4-1 to TRBJ2-3, with 11 bases identical to TRBD2. Unmatched junction bases numbered 8, after V lost 3 bases and J lost 0 bases. CDR1 and CDR2 from the germline V gene are MGHRA and YSYEKL. The CDR3 has 18 amino acids. The CDR3 loop reads CASSHPLAGGPSTDTQYF. Written as DNA, the CDR3 is TGCGCCAGCAGCCACCCCCTAGCGGGGGGTCCTAGCACAGATACGCAGTATTTT.

The chain carries TRBV10-3 and TRBJ2-7; weak D call: TRBD2 (5 bases). This CDR3 spans 15 amino acids. V dropped 0 bases and J dropped 3 bases, with 12 bases sitting between them. The germline CDR1 and CDR2 sequences are ENHRY and SYGVKD. CDR3 sequence: CAISESKGVVYEQYF. CDR3 coding DNA: TGTGCCATCAGTGAGTCGAAGGGAGTTGTCTACGAGCAGTACTTC.

The CDR3 region is CASSLDLAGPDTQYF. CDR3 bases: TGTGCCAGCAGCTTAGATCTGGCGGGGCCAGATACGCAGTATTTT. The chain couples TRBV7-2 to TRBJ2-3; TRBD2 might be the D (6 bases). Trimming shortened V by 1 base and J by 4 bases, and 12 bases separated the two germline ends. The CDR3 spans 15 residues. The V gene's germline CDR1 is SGHTA and CDR2 FQGNSA.

The V gene is TRBV6-4, the J gene TRBJ2-1, with 11 bases matching TRBD2. J was trimmed by 6 bases and V by 8 bases; bases with no gene match: 9. The V gene's germline CDR1 is MRHNA and CDR2 SNTAGT. The CDR3 loop spans 15 amino acids. The CDR3 DNA follows: TGTGCCAGCGATAGCGGGAGGGCCCGTGGCAATGAGCAGTTCTTC. Its translation: CASDSGRARGNEQFF.

J is TRBJ2-2 and V is TRBV7-2, with 11 nucleotides matching TRBD2. This CDR3 contains 16 residues. Germline CDR1 reads SGHTA; CDR2 reads FQGNSA. The ends lost 1 base at V and 8 bases at J; junction bases unmatched: 6. CDR3 DNA sequence: TGTGCCAGCAGCTTAGTTGGTCTAGCGGGAGGAGGGGAGCTGTTTTTT. It translates to CASSLVGLAGGGELFF.

The V and J genes are TRBV3-1 (or the pseudogene TRBV3-2) and TRBJ1-5; TRBD1 is a possible D gene (5 bases). CDR1 is LGHDT, CDR2 YNNKEL, per germline (reference sequence). This CDR3 has 16 residues. Trimming removed 3 bases from V and 3 bases from J, with 15 bases in between. The CDR3 DNA sequence: TGTGCCAGCAGCCAGAACTCAGTGGGGCTCAATCAGCCCCAGCATTTT. This sequence encodes CASSQNSVGLNQPQHF.

This clone was seen only a few times. This sequence joins TRBV19 and TRBJ2-7; D perhaps matches TRBD1 (5 bases). Germline V gene sequence: CDR1 LNHDA, CDR2 SQIVND (reference sequence). Trimming stripped 3 bases from V and 0 bases from J, with 9 bases between. The CDR3 is 14 amino acids. The CDR3 sequence is CASSMDMNSYEQYF. CDR3 bases: TGTGCCAGTAGTATGGACATGAACTCCTACGAGCAGTACTTC.

The chain has TRBV9 and TRBJ2-7; 14 bases align to TRBD2. V gave up 4 bases and J gave up 3 bases; unmatched junction bases: 6. CDR1 is SGDLS, CDR2 YYNGEE, per germline. The CDR3 runs 16 residues. Here the CDR3 reads CASSPRGTSGSYEQYF. The CDR3 bases are TGTGCCAGCAGCCCCCGGGGGACTAGCGGGAGCTACGAGCAGTACTTC.

This chain's CDR3 is CASSPLTLTGETLGRETQYF. The CDR3 nucleotides read TGTGCCAGCAGTCCGCTTACCCTGACAGGGGAAACGCTTGGTCGGGAGACCCAGTACTTC. The V call is TRBV28, the J call TRBJ2-5, with TRBD1 matching 8 bases. Trimming removed 5 bases from V and 5 bases from J; junction bases left unmatched: 25. There are 20 residues in the CDR3. Germline CDR1 is MDHEN and CDR2 is SYDVKM.

The CDR3 is CASSDRALTEAFF. CDR3 nucleotides: TGTGCCAGCAGTGACAGGGCACTCACTGAAGCTTTCTTT. The chain joins TRBV6-1 to TRBJ1-1; D is possibly TRBD1 (5 bases). The germline CDR1 and CDR2 sequences are MNHNS and SASEGT. The CDR3 loop spans 13 amino acids. V was trimmed by 3 bases and J by 4 bases, leaving 9 bases between them.

The chain combines TRBV5-1 with TRBJ1-4, with D hard to call. The CDR3 is 14 residues long. Germline CDR1 is SGHRS and CDR2 is YFSETQ. Trimming stripped 4 bases from V and 0 bases from J, with 7 bases between. The CDR3: CASSPSATNEKLFF. In DNA, the CDR3 is TGCGCCAGCAGCCCCTCTGCAACTAATGAAAAACTGTTTTTT. The variable domain in full, completed from reference TRBV5-1 and TRBJ1-4, reads KAGVTQTPRYLIKTRGQQVTLSCSPISGHRSVSWYQQTPGQGLQFLFEYFSETQRNKGNFPGRFSGRQFSNSRSEMNVSTLELGDSALYLCASSPSATNEKLFFGSGTQLSVL.

This rearrangement joins TRBV6-4 to TRBJ2-2; possibly TRBD1 for D (7 bases). V lost 3 bases and J lost 0, with 11 bases in between. The CDR3 is made up of 16 amino acids. Per the germline V gene, CDR1 is MRHNA and CDR2 is SNTAGT. CDR3 in amino acids: CASSDGGGSNTGELFF. CDR3 coding DNA: TGTGCCAGCAGTGATGGAGGGGGCTCGAACACCGGGGAGCTGTTTTTT.

The chain uses TRBV30 and TRBJ2-3; 9 bases are a match to TRBD2. There are 16 residues in the CDR3. The germline V gene has CDR1 GTSNPN and CDR2 SVGIG (reference sequence). V gave up 3 bases and J gave up 5 bases; unmatched junction bases: 12. The CDR3 spells CAWRVPPGLALDTQYF. CDR3 DNA: TGTGCCTGGAGAGTCCCCCCAGGACTAGCGTTAGATACGCAGTATTTT.

This clone was observed once. The V call is TRBV12-1, the J call TRBJ1-1; TRBD1, the D gene given by the table, was not confirmed from the DNA. TRBV12-1 is a documented pseudogene. The CDR3 is 15 amino acids. CDR3 loop: CASSPGQGKNTEAFF. The CDR3 DNA reads as TGTGCCAGCAGCCCGGGACAGGGAAAGAACACTGAAGCTTTCTTT.

The V gene is TRBV5-8, the J gene TRBJ2-1; a weak D match, TRBD2 (7 bases). Trimming stripped 3 bases from V and 0 bases from J, with 19 bases between. This CDR3 spans 18 amino acids. Per the germline V gene, CDR1 is SGHTS and CDR2 is YDEGEE. CDR3 DNA sequence: TGTGCCAGCAGCTCCTCGGAGGGGGGGGCAGGCTCCTACAATGAGCAGTTCTTC. Protein sequence: CASSSSEGGAGSYNEQFF.

The chain joins TRBV3-1 (or the pseudogene TRBV3-2) to TRBJ1-2; D is perhaps TRBD1 (6 bases). Germline V gene sequence: CDR1 LGHDT, CDR2 YNNKEL (reference sequence). The CDR3 sequence is 16 residues long. V lost 2 bases and J lost 1, with 14 bases in between. The CDR3 nucleotides read TGTGCCAGCAGCCAACCGGGACAAACCTTTAACTATGGCTACACCTTC. Amino acids: CASSQPGQTFNYGYTF.

The chain links TRBV5-1 to TRBJ1-2, with 7 bases aligning to TRBD1. Germline CDR1 and CDR2: SGHRS and YFSETQ. This CDR3 is built from 15 residues. V was pared by 4 bases and J by 4 bases, with 10 bases of the junction left unmatched. CDR3 loop: CASSNTGTVSYGYTF. CDR3 sequence (DNA): TGCGCCAGCAGCAACACCGGGACAGTGTCCTATGGCTACACCTTC.

This clone was observed a single time. This chain connects TRBV2 to TRBJ2-7; TRBD2 matches at 9 bases. The CDR3 contains 14 residues. The germline gives CDR1 SNHLY, CDR2 FYNNEI. V lost 5 bases and J lost 5; bases outside the gene matches: 7. In nucleotides, the CDR3 is TGTGCCAGCAGTCCGGGGACTAGCCTTCACGAGCAGTACTTC. Protein: CASSPGTSLHEQYF. Full variable domain (remainder filled in from reference TRBV2 and TRBJ2-7): EPEVTQTPSHQVTQMGQEVILRCVPISNHLYFYWYRQILGQKVEFLVSFYNNEISEKSEIFDDQFSVERPDGSNFTLKIRSTKLEDSAMYFCASSPGTSLHEQYFGPGTRLTVT.

This clone was recorded only once. Here the CDR3 DNA reads TGTGCCAGCACTCGACAGGAGAGGGATCCCGGGGAGCTGTTTTTT. Its protein product is CASTRQERDPGELFF. The J gene is TRBJ2-2, the V gene TRBV19, with a possible D match to TRBD1 (6 bases). The ends were cut back, 9 bases at V and 6 bases at J, with 20 bases in the middle. This CDR3 has 15 residues. Germline V gene lookup returns CDR1 LNHDA and CDR2 SQIVND (reference sequence).